These T cell receptor beta chains were read from a single sample in a study of cytomegalovirus exposure and HLA in healthy donors. Sequencing was performed with immunoSEQ multiplex PCR; in TCRdb, only in-frame clones are kept and a portion is missing. The sample lists 99,000 or so clones, 65% to 85% occurring once. The source material was PBMCs. The source is a male donor in good health and CMV-seronegative. Each CDR3 is given without its conserved first and last residue. The order of the fields is J gene, V gene, CDR3 protein.

TRBJ1-6 | TRBV14 | ASSQDRGNPNSPLH
TRBJ2-1 | TRBV27 | ASSLSIYGGAGNEQF
TRBJ2-2 | TRBV10-3 | ASSLAGHTGELF
TRBJ2-7 | TRBV11-3 | ASSSGGQANYEQY
TRBJ2-1 | TRBV7-9 | SSSRTAYNEQF
TRBJ2-3 | TRBV2 | ASSRLAGVQDTQY
TRBJ2-1 | TRBV7-3 | ASSLSPSSYNEQF
TRBJ1-1 | TRBV15 | ATSSATRTGKAF
TRBJ1-1 | TRBV18 | ASSPEQTVNTEAF
TRBJ2-2 | TRBV27 | ASRWQGAAGELF
TRBJ1-3 | TRBV4-1 | ASSQSQGRNTIY
TRBJ2-7 | TRBV19 | ASHSGTGSYEQY
TRBJ1-1 | TRBV7-2 | ASSPRPVREGGTEAF
TRBJ1-5 | TRBV29-1 | SVPPRVSRYQPQH
TRBJ2-7 | TRBV27 | ASSSQGLLSYEQY
TRBJ1-4 | TRBV19 | ASSSGQGYEKLF
TRBJ1-4 | TRBV5-1 | ASSPGGIGEKLF
TRBJ2-5 | TRBV11-3 | ASSRDQETQY
TRBJ2-7 | TRBV27 | ASSSGQGVTYEQY
TRBJ1-5 | TRBV5-8 | ASSLEGARDQPQH
TRBJ2-3 | TRBV27 | ASSGQGATFSTDTQY
TRBJ2-5 | TRBV11-2 | ASSLVAGGQETQY
TRBJ2-2 | TRBV7-3 | ASSLLRDDTGELF
TRBJ2-7 | TRBV2 | ASTGTSGRGSLYEQY
TRBJ1-2 | TRBV15 | ATSTGSFYGYT
TRBJ2-2 | TRBV13 | ASSLAGLAGETGELF
TRBJ2-1 | TRBV5-4 | ASSYLAGAAHNEQF
. | TRBV15 | ATSREAGANEQY
TRBJ2-5 | TRBV9 | ASSVAASGRDETQY
TRBJ2-4 | TRBV4-1 | ASSQAPGQNIQY
TRBJ2-4 | TRBV2 | ASSRITGVAKNIQY
TRBJ2-2 | TRBV9 | ASSAYRGTGTGELF
TRBJ2-3 | TRBV7-3 | ASSLGGQGPSTDTQY
TRBJ2-1 | TRBV5-4 | ASSQTSGRNEQF
TRBJ2-7 | TRBV5-1 | ASSLSSGEQY
TRBJ2-1 | TRBV7-8 | ASSFQGANEQF
TRBJ2-5 | TRBV28 | ASTVQGVETQY
TRBJ2-7 | TRBV7-9 | ASSLEAGVGEQY
TRBJ2-7 | TRBV29-1 | SVEDTSDEQY
TRBJ2-5 | TRBV9 | ASSVGVEETQY
TRBJ2-1 | TRBV7-9 | ASSLSLAGSYNEQF
TRBJ1-2 | TRBV5-1 | ASSLAAAGTWTYGYT
TRBJ2-7 | TRBV7-9 | ASSRTSGASYEQY
TRBJ2-5 | TRBV5-5 | ASSSGTGDETQY
TRBJ2-2 | TRBV5-1 | ASSLTGGYTGELF
TRBJ1-4 | TRBV5-4 | ASRENSREKLF
TRBJ1-1 | TRBV5-1 | ASSSTGVNTEAF
TRBJ2-1 | TRBV9 | ASSVIAGGQGNEQF
TRBJ2-7 | TRBV6-6 | ASRGRDEQY
TRBJ2-3 | TRBV14 | ASSQDLWEADTQY
TRBJ2-7 | TRBV7-8 | ASRPTRTSYEQY
TRBJ1-4 | TRBV30 | AWSVQGGEEKLF
TRBJ2-1 | TRBV11-3 | ASSLDGQYNEQF
TRBJ2-7 | TRBV29-1 | SVLFSGRGSYEQY
TRBJ1-4 | TRBV6-1 | AAYTGHANEKLF
TRBJ2-6 | TRBV5-1 | ASSLDTGANVLT
TRBJ2-3 | TRBV18 | ASSPKTGSTDTQY